A single sample gave rise to the 27 T cell receptor beta chains below, sequenced in a study of T cell responses to AZD1222 COVID-19 vaccine. Assay used: immunoSEQ multiplex PCR; TCRdb lists only in-frame clones, some missing. The sample carries around 120,000 clones, more than 85% recorded once. The sample was peripheral blood, taken on day 0 of AZD1222 vaccination. The receptors derive from an adult in good health.

The CDR3 protein is CASRYLNTEAFF. Here the CDR3 DNA reads TGTGCCAGCAGGTATTTGAACACTGAAGCTTTCTTT. The chain joins TRBV6-5 to TRBJ1-1; D remains ambiguous. This CDR3 has 12 residues. Germline CDR1 MNHEY, CDR2 SVGAGI. Trimming removed 6 bases from V and 0 bases from J, with 5 bases in between.

The chain recombines TRBV11-3 with TRBJ1-1; the match to TRBD1 covers 7 bases. The ends lost 5 bases at V and 5 bases at J; junction bases unmatched: 11. The V gene's germline CDR1 is SGHNT and CDR2 YENEEA. The CDR3 covers 15 residues. As DNA, the CDR3 is TGTGCCAGCAGCCCTAGGACAGGCCAAGGGACTGAAGCTTTCTTT. Translated: CASSPRTGQGTEAFF. Variable domain in full (rest from reference TRBV11-3 and TRBJ1-1): EAGVVQSPRYKIIEKKQPVAFWCNPISGHNTLYWYLQNLGQGPELLIRYENEEAVDDSQLPKDRFSAERLKGVDSTLKIQPAELGDSAVYLCASSPRTGQGTEAFFGQGTRLTVV.

On this clone: One junction end disagrees with the germline gene, perhaps due to a read error. V gene TRBV7-2 combines with J gene TRBJ2-7; D is undetermined. Germline values: CDR1 SGHTA, CDR2 FQGNSA. This CDR3 has 12 amino acids. The CDR3 reads CASSPSPYPGHF. CDR3 DNA: TGTGCCAGCAGCCCCAGCCCTTACCCTGGCCACTTC.

This sequence joins TRBV6-5 and TRBJ1-6, with 10 positions matching TRBD1. Trimming cost V 0 bases and J 10 bases; bases outside gene matches: 3. Germline V gives CDR1 MNHEY, CDR2 SVGAGI. This CDR3 contains 15 residues. CDR3 in DNA: TGTGCCAGCAGTTACTCAAGGGACAGGGGCTCACCCCTCCACTTT. This codes for CASSYSRDRGSPLHF.

This clone was seen just once. The rearrangement uses TRBV9 and TRBJ2-3; D ambiguous. V was pared by 0 bases and J by 2 bases, with 10 bases between. Germline CDR1 SGDLS, CDR2 YYNGEE. The CDR3 is 15 amino acids. The CDR3 sequence is CASSVEGTHTDTQYF. The CDR3, as DNA: TGTGCCAGCAGCGTAGAGGGCACTCACACAGATACGCAGTATTTT.

J is TRBJ2-1 and V is TRBV28; 8 positions agree with TRBD1. The ends lost 3 bases at V and 7 bases at J; junction bases unmatched: 5. There are 14 residues in the CDR3. The germline CDR1 and CDR2 sequences are MDHEN and SYDVKM. CDR3 bases: TGTGCCAGCAGTTTTTGGGGACAGGAGAATGAGCAGTTCTTC. This encodes CASSFWGQENEQFF.

The J gene is TRBJ1-2, the V gene TRBV11-2; TRBD1 matches at 9 bases. The V segment lost 4 bases and the J segment 0 bases; nucleotides outside the gene matches: 9. The CDR3 extends over 17 amino acids. In germline, CDR1 is SGHAT, CDR2 FQNNGV. The CDR3 is CASSSPTGGLTNYGYTF. The CDR3 DNA sequence: TGTGCCAGCAGCTCTCCGACAGGGGGTTTAACTAACTATGGCTACACCTTC.

V is TRBV5-1 and J is TRBJ1-4; 9 positions agree with TRBD1. Trimming cost V 3 bases and J 7 bases; bases outside gene matches: 4. There are 14 residues in the CDR3. Germline V gives CDR1 SGHRS, CDR2 YFSETQ. The CDR3: CASSYTGGGEKLFF. DNA for the CDR3: TGCGCCAGCAGCTACACAGGGGGCGGTGAAAAACTGTTTTTT.

The chain recombines TRBV30 with TRBJ1-5, with TRBD1 as a possible D gene (6 bases). Germline loops: CDR1 GTSNPN, CDR2 SVGIG (reference sequence). V was shortened by 7 bases and J by 5 bases, with 18 bases between the two germline ends. This CDR3 contains 14 residues. The CDR3 loop is CAFSRRGGYQPQHF. CDR3 coding DNA: TGTGCCTTCTCTAGGCGGGGGGGCTATCAGCCCCAGCATTTT.

The chain recombines TRBV4-2 with TRBJ2-2; D unclear. V lost 1 base, J lost 9 bases, and 6 bases lay in between. CDR1 and CDR2 (germline): LGHNA, YNFKEQ. The CDR3 is 12 residues long. The CDR3 spells CASSQGYRELFF. The CDR3 nucleotides are TGTGCCAGCAGCCAAGGTTACCGGGAGCTGTTTTTT.

This chain uses TRBV7-2 with TRBJ1-1; no firm D call. Germline V gives CDR1 SGHTA, CDR2 FQGNSA. Trimming took 2 bases from V and 0 from J, leaving 7 bases between them. There are 14 residues in the CDR3. The DNA of the CDR3 is TGTGCCAGCAGCTTATTACGCCTGAACACTGAAGCTTTCTTT. Its translation is CASSLLRLNTEAFF.

J is TRBJ2-5 and V is TRBV28; D might be TRBD2 (6 bases). Germline V gene sequence: CDR1 MDHEN, CDR2 SYDVKM. The V end was cut by 7 bases, the J end by 3 bases, with 15 bases between. This CDR3 has 14 residues. The CDR3 nucleotides read TGTGCCAGCAAGGAGGGAGGCGAGGAAGAGACCCAGTACTTC. Encoded protein: CASKEGGEEETQYF.

The CDR3 sequence: CASSQADSNTEAFF. In DNA form, the CDR3 reads TGTGCCAGCAGCCAAGCCGACAGTAACACTGAAGCTTTCTTT. The chain links TRBV4-2 to TRBJ1-1; TRBD1 might be the D (5 bases). The CDR3 consists of 14 residues. Germline values: CDR1 LGHNA, CDR2 YNFKEQ. Trimming cost V 1 base and J 2 bases, with 8 bases left between them.

This chain uses TRBV18 with TRBJ2-3, with 10 positions matching TRBD1. Germline CDR1 reads KGHSH; CDR2 reads LQKENI. Trimming removed 2 bases from V and 2 bases from J; junction bases left unmatched: 4. The CDR3 is 16 residues long. The CDR3 region is CASSPGQGVLTDTQYF. The CDR3 DNA sequence: TGTGCCAGCTCACCAGGACAGGGGGTCCTCACAGATACGCAGTATTTT.

The V and J genes are TRBV14 and TRBJ2-5; tentative D call: TRBD2 (6 bases). The CDR3 has 15 residues. V lost 5 bases and J 0 bases, leaving 13 bases between the germline ends. Per germline, CDR1 SGHDN and CDR2 FVKESK. The CDR3 reads CASSSLLAYQETQYF. The CDR3 DNA follows: TGTGCCAGCAGCTCCCTCCTAGCGTACCAAGAGACCCAGTACTTC.

V gene TRBV5-6 combines with J gene TRBJ1-5, with D tentatively TRBD1 (6 bases). V lost 4 bases and J lost 2, with 13 bases in between. This CDR3 region has 15 residues. The germline V gene has CDR1 SGHDT and CDR2 YYEEEE. The CDR3 DNA reads TGTGCCAGCAGCCCCCCCGGACAGCGCAATCAGCCCCAGCATTTT. It encodes CASSPPGQRNQPQHF.

This sequence joins TRBV7-2 and TRBJ2-3; D is ambiguous. The CDR3 is made up of 13 amino acids. Germline CDR1 SGHTA, CDR2 FQGNSA. Trimming removed 2 bases at V and 4 bases at J, with 7 bases between. The CDR3 sequence is CASSLQVSDTQYF. CDR3 bases: TGTGCCAGCAGCTTACAAGTTTCAGATACGCAGTATTTT.

This sequence joins TRBV6-4 and TRBJ2-5; 7 bases map to TRBD1. J gave up 4 bases and V 4 bases, and 6 bases lay outside the gene matches. The CDR3 covers 14 residues. From germline, CDR1 is MRHNA and CDR2 SNTAGT. This chain's CDR3 is CASSASGGGETQYF. For the CDR3, the DNA is TGTGCCAGCAGTGCCTCAGGGGGTGGAGAGACCCAGTACTTC.

V usage is TRBV19 and J usage is TRBJ2-5, with 8 bases identical to TRBD2. CDR1 and CDR2 (germline): LNHDA, SQIVND (reference sequence). The CDR3 consists of 14 residues. Unmatched junction bases numbered 5, after V lost 3 bases and J lost 5 bases. Written as DNA, the CDR3 is TGTGCCAGTAGTATTACGGGAGGGGCGGAGACCCAGTACTTC. Protein: CASSITGGAETQYF.

The chain is built from TRBV20-1 and TRBJ2-3; D remains unclear. Germline lookup yields CDR1 DFQATT and CDR2 SNEGSKA (reference sequence). Trimming cost V 5 bases and J 6 bases, with 6 bases left between them. The CDR3 runs to 10 residues. The CDR3 nucleotides read TGCAGTGCTCAAGAGGATACGCAGTATTTT. Its translation is CSAQEDTQYF.

In regard to this clone: The identical CDR3 is also encoded by other nucleotide sequences in the sample. CDR3 in DNA: TGTGCCAGCAGTTTAAGCGGGAGCTCCTACGAGCAGTACTTC. Translating gives CASSLSGSSYEQYF. The V and J genes are TRBV27 and TRBJ2-7; 8 bases fit TRBD2. Losses at the gene ends were 2 bases for V and 0 bases for J; bases not matched to a gene: 0. Germline V gene sequence: CDR1 MNHEY, CDR2 SMNVEV (reference sequence). The CDR3 loop spans 14 amino acids.

This rearrangement joins TRBV7-2 to TRBJ2-2; 13 positions match TRBD2. The V and J ends lost 5 bases and 1 base, in that order; junction bases with no gene match: 4. The germline V gene encodes CDR1 SGHTA and CDR2 FQGNSA. CDR3 length equals 17 residues. The CDR3 here is CASSMGLAGLNTGELFF. Here the CDR3 DNA reads TGTGCCAGCAGCATGGGACTAGCGGGACTGAACACCGGGGAGCTGTTTTTT. Full variable domain (outside the CDR3, taken from reference TRBV7-2 and TRBJ2-2): GAGVSQSPSNKVTEKGKDVELRCDPISGHTALYWYRQSLGQGLEFLIYFQGNSAPDKSGLPSDRFSAERTGGSVSTLTIQRTQQEDSAVYLCASSMGLAGLNTGELFFGEGSRLTVL.

This clone showed up just a few times. This chain uses TRBV7-9 with TRBJ2-1; D is uncertain. Germline-derived CDR1 and CDR2 are SEHNR and FQNEAQ (reference sequence). Deletions cut 5 bases from V and 2 bases from J, with 13 bases between. CDR3 length equals 15 residues. In DNA form, the CDR3 reads TGTGCCAGCAGCCAGGCCTGGGCAGCCTACAATGAGCAGTTCTTC. Its translation is CASSQAWAAYNEQFF. Full variable domain (rest looked up from reference TRBV7-9 and TRBJ2-1): DTGVSQNPRHKITKRGQNVTFRCDPISEHNRLYWYRQTLGQGPEFLTYFQNEAQLEKSRLLSDRFSAERPKGSFSTLEIQRTEQGDSAMYLCASSQAWAAYNEQFFGPGTRLTVL.

This chain links TRBV14 with TRBJ2-4; weak D call: TRBD2 (5 bases). Germline CDR1 and CDR2: SGHDN and FVKESK. This CDR3 region has 15 residues. Trimming took 4 bases from V and 8 from J, leaving 18 bases between them. The CDR3: CASSPGGGFVDIQYF. CDR3 nucleotide sequence: TGTGCCAGCAGCCCAGGAGGCGGTTTTGTTGACATTCAGTACTTC.

This chain's CDR3 is CATSRGQYQPQHF. The CDR3 DNA is TGTGCCACCAGCAGAGGCCAATATCAGCCCCAGCATTTT. The rearrangement links TRBV15 to TRBJ1-5; D is uncertain. The CDR3 spans 13 residues. Trimming removed 1 base at V and 5 bases at J, with 6 bases between. Germline CDR1 and CDR2: LNHNV and YYDKDF (reference sequence).

The V gene is TRBV14, the J gene TRBJ2-7; D might be TRBD1 or TRBD2, each matching 5 bases. The CDR3 is made up of 16 amino acids. V lost 3 bases and J 0 bases, leaving 15 bases between the germline ends. Germline V lookup: CDR1 SGHDN, CDR2 FVKESK. The chain's CDR3 is CASSHGFEGISYEQYF. CDR3 sequence (DNA): TGTGCCAGCAGCCATGGGTTTGAGGGGATCTCCTACGAGCAGTACTTC.

J is TRBJ1-1 and V is TRBV10-3; D is ambiguous. Germline V gives CDR1 ENHRY, CDR2 SYGVKD. The CDR3 covers 13 residues. Trimming took off 6 bases at V and 3 bases at J, with 11 bases between the two ends. The DNA of the CDR3 is TGTGCCATCAGACAGAGGGAGGACACTGAAGCTTTCTTT. It translates to CAIRQREDTEAFF.